This record concerns one TCR beta chain sequence. Its antigen is undetermined. This sample is drawn from a study of T cell clones after liver transplantation. Study outcomes and limitations: Donor-reactive sequences fell more than third party-reactive ones, suggesting partial deletion.

Germline CDR1 reads SGDLS; CDR2 reads YYNGEE. This CDR3 is 15 amino acids long. V gave up 0 bases and J gave up 0 bases, with 7 bases separating them. Clones were read by immunoSEQ multiplex PCR, and TCRdb kept only the in-frame ones, dropping some. Seen here are roughly 12,000 clones, 74% observed once, and the top ten hold roughly 31%. The chain combines TRBV9 with TRBJ1-3; no firm D call. The specimen was CD8+ T cells from blood, collected at the 22-month timepoint. The sequence was collected from a human patient who received a liver transplant. Part of the T cells may come from the graft donor. The chain's CDR3 is CASSVAAVSGNTIYF. The CDR3 region has the DNA TGTGCCAGCAGCGTAGCGGCAGTCTCTGGAAACACCATATATTTT.